Shown below are 27 T cell receptor beta chains from a single sample sequenced in a study of control samples from healthy donors and cancer patients. Sequenced by immunoSEQ multiplex PCR; TCRdb stores in-frame clones only, minus some. The sample lists 70,000 to 100,000 clones, over 85% occurring once. Sequences were obtained from PBMCs. The receptor set was obtained from a woman between 55 and 75 years old with head and neck cancer.

V is TRBV5-4 and J is TRBJ2-3, with 7 bases aligning to TRBD2. V shed 6 bases and J 6 bases; nucleotides not matched to a gene: 7. CDR1 and CDR2 from the germline V gene are SGHNT and YYREEE (reference sequence). The CDR3 is made up of 13 amino acids. For the CDR3, the DNA is TGTGCCAGCAAACCCGTCGGGGGGGATACGCAGTATTTT. It codes for CASKPVGGDTQYF.

The chain employs TRBV6-1 and TRBJ2-1; tentatively, D is TRBD1 (7 bases). The CDR3 contains 16 residues. CDR1 and CDR2 from the germline V gene are MNHNS and SASEGT. Trimming took off 3 bases at V and 4 bases at J, with 16 bases between the two ends. CDR3 loop: CASSDRTGGGYNEQFF. CDR3 nucleotide sequence: TGTGCCAGCAGTGACCGGACAGGAGGGGGTTACAATGAGCAGTTCTTC.

In this sample, this clone turned up once. The chain employs TRBV4-1 and TRBJ2-2; unclear D gene. Trimming shortened V by 0 bases and J by 7 bases, and 15 bases separated the two germline ends. CDR1 is MGHRA and CDR2 is YSYEKL in the germline V gene. The CDR3 is 16 amino acids. CDR3 in amino acids: CASSQETTKVVGELFF. For the CDR3, the DNA is TGCGCCAGCAGCCAAGAAACTACCAAGGTAGTCGGGGAGCTGTTTTTT.

About this clone: Other DNA sequences in this specimen translate into the identical CDR3. This chain links TRBV5-1 with TRBJ2-7; D not resolved. The germline V and J ends were trimmed by 0 bases and 5 bases, with 18 bases remaining between them. Germline V gene lookup returns CDR1 SGHRS and CDR2 YFSETQ. CDR3 length: 16 residues. In DNA, the CDR3 is TGCGCCAGCAGCTTGGGAGGTGAGACTCCCATCCACGAGCAGTACTTC. It translates to CASSLGGETPIHEQYF.

The chain has TRBV28 and TRBJ1-4, with D unresolved. The CDR3 length is 15 residues. V shed 5 bases and J shed 4 bases, with 14 bases lying between them. Germline-derived CDR1 and CDR2 are MDHEN and SYDVKM. CDR3 in amino acids: CASSPAFAVNEKLFF. The CDR3 coding sequence is TGTGCCAGCAGTCCCGCTTTCGCGGTTAATGAAAAACTGTTTTTT.

The chain couples TRBV7-3 to TRBJ1-2; D gene uncertain. V dropped 5 bases and J dropped 0 bases, with 10 bases sitting between them. The CDR3 is made up of 14 amino acids. Germline values: CDR1 SGHTA, CDR2 FQGTGA. CDR3 nucleotides: TGTGCCAGCAGCCCCCCCCATACTAACTATGGCTACACCTTC. Protein sequence: CASSPPHTNYGYTF.

CDR3 region: CASTLGQNYEQYF. CDR3 DNA: TGTGCCAGCACCTTGGGACAGAACTACGAGCAGTACTTC. The genes are TRBV7-9 and TRBJ2-7, with 7 bases lining up with TRBD1. This CDR3 region has 13 residues. Germline V gene sequence: CDR1 SEHNR, CDR2 FQNEAQ (reference sequence). V shed 7 bases and J 3 bases; nucleotides not matched to a gene: 6.

This chain uses TRBV14 with TRBJ2-5; D is unclear. The V gene's germline CDR1 is SGHDN and CDR2 FVKESK. Trimming pared 5 bases from V and 2 bases from J, leaving 24 bases between. This CDR3 spans 18 amino acids. In nucleotides, the CDR3 is TGTGCCAGCAGCTCTCTCGAGCAGAAAACAATATTTCAAGAGACCCAGTACTTC. It specifies CASSSLEQKTIFQETQYF.

The genes are TRBV21-1 and TRBJ1-1. TRBV21-1 is termed a pseudogene. There are 16 residues in the CDR3. The chain's CDR3 is CASSKALVSANTEAFF. The CDR3 DNA sequence: TGTGCCAGCAGCAAAGCGCTCGTTAGCGCGAACACTGAAGCTTTCTTT.

The V call is TRBV12-3 or TRBV12-4, the J call TRBJ2-5; D is unresolved. Trimming took 3 bases from V and 2 from J, leaving 7 bases between them. There are 13 residues in the CDR3. In DNA form, the CDR3 reads TGTGCCAGCAGTTTTTGGTCGCAAGAGACCCAGTACTTC. It translates to CASSFWSQETQYF.

The chain employs TRBV15 and TRBJ1-4; a weak D match, TRBD1 (6 bases). V was cut by 1 base and J by 3 bases, with 9 bases left in between. The length of the CDR3 is 15 residues. Germline CDR1 reads LNHNV; CDR2 reads YYDKDF (reference sequence). CDR3 residues: CATSRGDKANEKLFF. The CDR3 DNA reads as TGTGCCACCAGCAGAGGGGACAAGGCTAATGAAAAACTGTTTTTT.

V usage is TRBV2 and J usage is TRBJ1-1; D call uncertain. In germline, CDR1 is SNHLY, CDR2 FYNNEI. The ends were cut back, 4 bases at V and 10 bases at J, with 13 bases in the middle. The CDR3 runs 12 residues. Written as DNA, the CDR3 is TGTGCCAGCAGTGTTAGTGGGGAGAGAGCTTTCTTT. Translation: CASSVSGERAFF.

V usage is TRBV18 and J usage is TRBJ1-5; D gene unclear. Trimming took 0 bases from V and 6 from J, leaving 6 bases between them. CDR3 length equals 13 residues. Looked up from germline, CDR1 is KGHSH and CDR2 is LQKENI. As DNA, the CDR3 is TGTGCCAGCTCACCACCAGGCTCTCAGCCCCAGCATTTT. This codes for CASSPPGSQPQHF.

The chain carries TRBV7-2 and TRBJ2-7; TRBD2 matches at 8 bases. CDR3 length: 15 amino acids. Germline assignment: CDR1 SGHTA and CDR2 FQGNSA. With 5 bases clipped from V and 4 bases from J, the junction kept 10 bases outside the gene matches. CDR3 loop: CASSPGGSGIYEQYF. For the CDR3, the DNA is TGTGCCAGCAGCCCGGGGGGTAGCGGGATTTACGAGCAGTACTTC.

This clone has only a few counts. This chain connects TRBV4-1 to TRBJ2-3; D gene unclear. The germline V and J ends were trimmed by 1 base and 2 bases, with 7 bases remaining between them. CDR1 MGHRA and CDR2 YSYEKL come from the germline V gene. This CDR3 has 14 amino acids. Written as DNA, the CDR3 is TGCGCCAGCAGCCAAGGCCCATCCACAGATACGCAGTATTTT. This translates into CASSQGPSTDTQYF.

The J gene is TRBJ1-1, the V gene TRBV19; 7 nucleotides line up with TRBD1. The length of the CDR3 is 12 residues. V gave up 6 bases and J gave up 4 bases; unmatched junction bases: 2. The V gene's germline CDR1 is LNHDA and CDR2 SQIVND (reference sequence). CDR3: CASRTGSTEAFF. The CDR3 region has the DNA TGTGCCAGTAGGACAGGGTCCACTGAAGCTTTCTTT.

V gene TRBV2 combines with J gene TRBJ1-2; D perhaps matches TRBD1 (6 bases). CDR3 length: 12 residues. V lost 3 bases, J lost 8 bases, and 10 bases lay in between. Looked up from germline, CDR1 is SNHLY and CDR2 is FYNNEI. The CDR3 DNA is TGTGCCAGCAGTGAGTCTGGGGGCGGCTACACCTTC. Translation: CASSESGGGYTF.

This clone showed up just once. The chain joins TRBV3-1 (or the pseudogene TRBV3-2) to TRBJ1-6; TRBD1 matches 9 bases. The germline V gene encodes CDR1 LGHDT and CDR2 YNNKEL (reference sequence). V lost 3 bases to trimming and J lost 0 bases; unmatched junction nucleotides: 12. This CDR3 is built from 20 residues. In nucleotides, the CDR3 is TGTGCCAGCAGCCACAAAGCCATAGGGACAGGGAGCTCCTATAATTCACCCCTCCACTTT. Its translation is CASSHKAIGTGSSYNSPLHF.

The chain has TRBV6-6 and TRBJ2-7, with a possible D match to TRBD2 (5 bases). From germline, CDR1 is MNHNY and CDR2 SVGAGI (reference sequence). CDR3 length equals 14 residues. V lost 5 bases to trimming and J lost 4 bases, with 15 bases between them. The CDR3 sequence is CASSAPREGYEQYF. The DNA for the CDR3 is TGTGCCAGCAGTGCCCCACGAGAGGGTTACGAGCAGTACTTC.

This clone was seen more than once but under ten times. V gene TRBV5-4 combines with J gene TRBJ2-6; no reliable D call. The germline CDR1 and CDR2 sequences are SGHNT and YYREEE (reference sequence). This CDR3 comprises 14 residues. V was cut by 4 bases and J by 0 bases, with 5 bases left in between. This CDR3 reads CASSADSGANVLTF. CDR3 DNA sequence: TGTGCCAGCAGCGCGGACTCTGGGGCCAACGTCCTGACTTTC.

Here the CDR3 reads CASSIPGGDAQPQHF. As DNA, the CDR3 is TGTGCCAGTAGTATACCTGGTGGGGACGCCCAGCCCCAGCATTTT. V usage is TRBV19 and J usage is TRBJ1-5; D perhaps matches TRBD1 (5 bases). This CDR3 contains 15 residues. Germline loops: CDR1 LNHDA, CDR2 SQIVND (reference sequence). Trimming left V 2 bases short and J 7 bases short, with 15 bases between. The full variable domain, in which reference TRBV19 and TRBJ1-5 provide the parts outside the CDR3, is DGGITQSPKYLFRKEGQNVTLSCEQNLNHDAMYWYRQDPGQGLRLIYYSQIVNDFQKGDIAEGYSVSREKKESFPLTVTSAQKNPTAFYLCASSIPGGDAQPQHFGDGTRLSIL.

The chain has TRBV2 and TRBJ2-1, with D perhaps TRBD1 or TRBD2 (5 bases each). V lost 8 bases to trimming and J lost 4 bases, with 21 bases between them. The CDR3 has 16 amino acids. Germline assignment: CDR1 SNHLY and CDR2 FYNNEI. The CDR3 coding sequence is TGTGCCAGCCGTTTGGTAGGGACGGCGCTATACAATGAGCAGTTCTTC. Translating it yields CASRLVGTALYNEQFF.

This clone was seen more than once but under ten times. V and J are TRBV2 and TRBJ2-1; tentatively, D is TRBD2 (5 bases). The CDR3 loop spans 14 amino acids. Germline V gives CDR1 SNHLY, CDR2 FYNNEI. Between the trimmed V and J ends, which lost 8 bases and 3 bases, there was a span of 14 bases. Written as DNA, the CDR3 is TGTGCCAGCCTCCTAGCAACGGGCTACAATGAGCAGTTCTTC. Residues: CASLLATGYNEQFF.

The chain has TRBV10-3 and TRBJ2-1; D might be TRBD1 or TRBD2, each matching 5 bases. Germline lookup yields CDR1 ENHRY and CDR2 SYGVKD. With 2 bases removed from V and 6 bases from J, the gap between germline ends came to 17 bases. The CDR3 consists of 16 residues. As DNA, the CDR3 is TGTGCCATCAGTGAGGAGGGGAAAACCTTTGGCAATGAGCAGTTCTTC. Translating gives CAISEEGKTFGNEQFF.

CDR3 loop: CASRPSETDTQYF. The CDR3 DNA sequence: TGCGCCAGCAGACCTAGCGAGACAGATACGCAGTATTTT. V is TRBV10-1 and J is TRBJ2-3, with D perhaps matching TRBD2 (6 bases). V lost 6 bases, J lost 3 bases, and 10 bases lay in between. Germline loops: CDR1 WNHNN, CDR2 SYGVQD (reference sequence). The CDR3 has 13 residues.

This clone occurred once. V is TRBV4-2 and J is TRBJ2-1; 9 nucleotides agree with TRBD2. There are 17 residues in the CDR3. The germline CDR1 and CDR2 sequences are LGHNA and YNFKEQ. The ends lost 1 base at V and 6 bases at J; junction bases unmatched: 10. The CDR3 sequence is CASSQARGTSSLNEQFF. The CDR3 DNA reads as TGTGCCAGCAGCCAAGCACGAGGGACTAGCAGCCTCAATGAGCAGTTCTTC.

This chain uses TRBV6-5 with TRBJ1-4, with TRBD1 matching over 8 bases. Germline trimming cut 6 bases from V and 8 bases from J; bases unmatched to any gene: 11. CDR1 is MNHEY, CDR2 SVGAGI, per germline. The CDR3 has 15 amino acids. CDR3 sequence reads: CASSLGTGALEKLFF. CDR3 DNA: TGTGCCAGCAGCCTAGGGACAGGTGCTCTCGAAAAACTGTTTTTT.